The 31 T cell receptor beta chains presented below share a single source sample, sequenced in a study of regulatory T cells in long-lasting Graves disease. Stated time point: newly diagnosed GD, antithyroid drugs for less than 3 months. The TCR library was prepared using RNA isolated from PBMCs. Both iRepertoire HTBI primers and Arm-PCR of CDR3 regions were used to build the TCR beta libraries. TCRdb re-called the multiplex PCR reads with MiXCR, one entry per CDR3 protein. This sample has hundreds of thousands of distinct CDR3 sequences, with approximately 15% found just once. This sample was shared with a second study, whose subject was T cells in Graves' hyperthyroidism and ophthalmopathy.

This material consisted of peripheral blood mononuclear cells (PBMCs), taken at new diagnosis, from a patient treated with antithyroid drugs. The origin of the receptors is a woman in her 30s with Graves disease.

In this sample, this clonotype turned up many times. An end of the junction does not agree with germline; a read error may underlie this. V gene TRBV5-1 combines with J gene TRBJ2-7, with no clear D. The CDR3 has 14 amino acids. Germline assignment: CDR1 SGHRS and CDR2 YFSETQ. The CDR3 protein is CASSLDGTSYEQYF. The CDR3 nucleotides read TGTGCCAGCAGCTTAGACGGCACCTCCTACGAGCAGTACTTC.

This clonotype was seen repeatedly, ten times or more. The chain employs TRBV12-3 or TRBV12-4 and TRBJ2-7; tentatively, D is TRBD1 (6 bases). This CDR3 region has 18 residues. The ends were cut back, 4 bases at V and 1 base at J, with 23 bases in the middle. The CDR3 reads CASSSEQGSLFFSYEQYF. The CDR3 DNA reads as TGTGCCAGCAGTTCCGAACAGGGATCACTATTTTTTTCCTACGAGCAGTACTTC.

The V and J genes are TRBV28 and TRBJ2-3; TRBD2 is a possible D gene (6 bases). The ends were cut back, 8 bases at V and 2 bases at J, with 20 bases in the middle. The CDR3 is made up of 16 amino acids. From germline, CDR1 is MDHEN and CDR2 SYDVKM. CDR3 protein: CASGLMVGRNTDTQYF. In DNA, the CDR3 is TGTGCCAGCGGACTAATGGTTGGGAGAAACACAGATACGCAGTATTTT.

This clonotype turned up a few times. CDR3 sequence reads: CASSQGMGTTREAYEQYF. The CDR3 nucleotides are TGTGCCAGCAGCCAAGGCATGGGGACTACCCGGGAGGCCTACGAGCAGTACTTC. The chain links TRBV3-1 to TRBJ2-7; 7 nucleotides align to TRBD2. The CDR3 loop spans 18 amino acids. Germline V gene lookup returns CDR1 LGHDT and CDR2 YNNKEL (reference sequence). Trimming cost V 1 base and J 2 bases; bases outside gene matches: 14.

This sequence joins TRBV20-1 and TRBJ2-7; 9 bases agree with TRBD1. The length of the CDR3 is 14 residues. After removal of 5 bases from V and 3 bases from J, the junction contained 8 bases not matched to a gene. CDR1 is DFQATT and CDR2 is SNEGSKA in the germline V gene (reference sequence). This chain's CDR3 is CSAEQGAGDYEQYF. For the CDR3, the DNA is TGCAGTGCTGAACAGGGGGCCGGTGACTACGAGCAGTACTTC.

The chain recombines TRBV28 with TRBJ1-3; D is unresolved. Germline V gives CDR1 MDHEN, CDR2 SYDVKM. The CDR3 is 14 residues long. Deletions cut 3 bases from V and 4 bases from J, with 10 bases between. The CDR3 loop is CASSFYWAGNTIYF. CDR3 nucleotides: TGTGCCAGCAGTTTCTATTGGGCCGGAAACACCATATATTTT.

There are many counts of this clonotype. The chain couples TRBV6-1 to TRBJ1-6; tentatively, D is TRBD1 (5 bases). V was shortened by 6 bases and J by 0 bases, with 9 bases between the two germline ends. Germline CDR1 MNHNS, CDR2 SASEGT. The CDR3 sequence is 15 residues long. Here the CDR3 reads CASRNGGSYNSPLHF. The CDR3 bases are TGTGCCAGCAGAAATGGGGGCTCCTATAATTCACCCCTCCACTTT.

This clonotype was seen a handful of times. The J gene is TRBJ2-5, the V gene TRBV2, with 10 nucleotides matching TRBD1. J gave up 1 base and V 6 bases, and 5 bases lay outside the gene matches. This CDR3 has 15 amino acids. Germline V gives CDR1 SNHLY, CDR2 FYNNEI. The CDR3 sequence: CASRGTGAFQETQYF. As DNA, the CDR3 is TGTGCCAGCAGGGGGACAGGGGCGTTCCAAGAGACCCAGTACTTC.

V gene TRBV20-1 combines with J gene TRBJ2-3; 11 bases are a match to TRBD2. The CDR3 length is 14 residues. CDR1 is DFQATT and CDR2 is SNEGSKA in the germline V gene (reference sequence). The V gene end was trimmed by 6 bases and the J gene end by 2 bases; junction bases not matched to a gene: 4. CDR3 in amino acids: CSATGLADTDTQYF. In nucleotides, the CDR3 is TGCAGTGCCACGGGACTAGCGGACACAGATACGCAGTATTTT.

This chain connects TRBV11-3 to TRBJ1-4; D unclear. CDR1 and CDR2 from the germline V gene are SGHNT and YENEEA. Trimming took 4 bases from V and 7 from J, leaving 7 bases between them. CDR3 length: 12 amino acids. The CDR3 loop is CASSSWGEKLFF. In nucleotides, the CDR3 is TGTGCCAGCAGCTCATGGGGTGAAAAACTGTTTTTT. The full variable domain, its missing parts supplied by reference TRBV11-3 and TRBJ1-4, is EAGVVQSPRYKIIEKKQPVAFWCNPISGHNTLYWYLQNLGQGPELLIRYENEEAVDDSQLPKDRFSAERLKGVDSTLKIQPAELGDSAVYLCASSSWGEKLFFGSGTQLSVL.

This clonotype was seen at least ten times. V and J are TRBV20-1 and TRBJ2-3; D ambiguous. Per the germline V gene, CDR1 is DFQATT and CDR2 is SNEGSKA (reference sequence). With 3 bases removed from V and 4 bases from J, the gap between germline ends came to 5 bases. The CDR3 covers 11 residues. CDR3 region: CSASPADTQYF. The CDR3 region has the DNA TGCAGTGCTAGTCCCGCAGATACGCAGTATTTT.

This clonotype appeared many times. The CDR3 reads CASSLSGLAGAMDEQFF. The CDR3 DNA reads TGTGCCAGCAGTTTATCAGGACTAGCGGGAGCCATGGATGAGCAGTTCTTC. The rearrangement links TRBV28 to TRBJ2-1; 13 bases are shared with TRBD2. Unmatched junction bases numbered 8, after V lost 1 base and J lost 8 bases. Germline V gives CDR1 MDHEN, CDR2 SYDVKM. CDR3 length equals 17 residues.

This clonotype was detected only a few times. The chain uses TRBV20-1 and TRBJ1-5; unclear D gene. Per germline, CDR1 DFQATT and CDR2 SNEGSKA (reference sequence). V lost 3 bases and J lost 7, with 10 bases in between. The CDR3 has 12 residues. CDR3 sequence reads: CSASYEDQPQHF. The CDR3 region has the DNA TGCAGTGCTAGTTACGAGGACCAGCCCCAGCATTTT.

This clonotype was found many times. The J gene is TRBJ2-2, the V gene TRBV28; the D is unclear. With 1 base removed from V and 8 bases from J, the gap between germline ends came to 5 bases. Per germline, CDR1 MDHEN and CDR2 SYDVKM. This CDR3 is 12 amino acids long. As DNA, the CDR3 is TGTGCCAGCAGTTTATCGTCGGGGGAGCTGTTTTTT. This codes for CASSLSSGELFF.

This clonotype was observed a few times. V gene TRBV15 combines with J gene TRBJ2-7, with D tentatively TRBD1 (5 bases). Per germline, CDR1 LNHNV and CDR2 YYDKDF (reference sequence). Trimming took off 2 bases at V and 3 bases at J, with 17 bases between the two ends. The CDR3 extends over 16 amino acids. The CDR3 sequence: CATSRPDSFDHYEQYF. The CDR3 DNA reads TGTGCCACCAGCAGACCCGACAGTTTCGACCACTACGAGCAGTACTTC.

This clonotype was detected only a few times. This chain connects TRBV7-9 to TRBJ1-5; D remains unclear. Germline values: CDR1 SEHNR, CDR2 FQNEAQ (reference sequence). The ends were cut back, 5 bases at V and 3 bases at J, with 11 bases in the middle. The CDR3 extends over 14 amino acids. The CDR3 coding sequence is TGTGCCAGCAGCCCTCCACTCTTCAATCAGCCCCAGCATTTT. Translating gives CASSPPLFNQPQHF.

This clonotype was detected many times. The chain links TRBV27 to TRBJ1-6, with D tentatively TRBD1 (5 bases). CDR1 is MNHEY, CDR2 SMNVEV, per germline (reference sequence). There are 15 residues in the CDR3. V was clipped by 4 bases and J by 5 bases, with 12 bases between them. The CDR3: CASSSRGRDNSPLHF. CDR3 coding DNA: TGTGCCAGCAGTTCCCGGGGACGGGATAATTCACCCCTCCACTTT.

This clonotype was found many times. The rearrangement links TRBV12-3 or TRBV12-4 to TRBJ1-4, with 7 bases matching TRBD1. Trimming removed 5 bases from V and 7 bases from J; junction bases left unmatched: 4. The CDR3 spans 13 residues. Written as DNA, the CDR3 is TGTGCCAGCAGTGTTGGACAGGCTGAAAAACTGTTTTTT. Protein sequence: CASSVGQAEKLFF.

This clonotype was seen many times. The chain is built from TRBV12-3 or TRBV12-4 and TRBJ2-1, with a possible D match to TRBD1 (5 bases). The length of the CDR3 is 13 residues. Trimming removed 6 bases at V and 6 bases at J, with 12 bases between. CDR3 sequence reads: CASSTRQGNEQFF. The CDR3 region has the DNA TGTGCCAGCAGCACGCGGCAGGGCAATGAGCAGTTCTTC.

In its sample, this clonotype was seen many times. The genes are TRBV11-2 and TRBJ2-2; D unclear. The CDR3 totals 16 residues. CDR1 is SGHAT, CDR2 FQNNGV, per germline. V shed 5 bases and J shed 4 bases, with 17 bases lying between them. The CDR3 sequence is CASSLRAASGTGELFF. The CDR3 DNA sequence: TGTGCCAGCAGCCTCCGGGCAGCAAGTGGCACCGGGGAGCTGTTTTTT.

In regard to this clonotype: This may come from a read error, since a much larger clone is one base off. The rearrangement uses TRBV24-1 and TRBJ2-5, with 7 bases lining up with TRBD1. CDR1 and CDR2 from the germline V gene are KGHDR and SFDVKD. The CDR3 is 19 amino acids. The CDR3 reads CATSDSDPGQRRYQETLYF. CDR3 coding DNA: TGTGCCACCAGTGATTCTGACCCGGGACAGCGGAGATACCAAGAGACCCTGTACTTC.

As regards this clonotype: One end of the junction is discordant with germline, which a read error may explain. The V and J genes are TRBV6-1 and TRBJ1-5; no definite D call. Germline V gene data show CDR1 as MNHNS and CDR2 as SASEGT. The length of the CDR3 is 15 residues. The CDR3 spells CASSDRGASNQPRHF. The CDR3 region has the DNA TGTGCCAGCAGTGACCGAGGAGCTAGCAATCAGCCCCGGCATTTT.

The rearrangement links TRBV12-3 or TRBV12-4 to TRBJ2-1; 8 bases fit TRBD2. The CDR3 covers 16 residues. The J segment lost 9 bases and the V segment lost 3 bases, leaving 13 bases of the junction unmatched. The CDR3 nucleotides read TGTGCCAGCAGTTTTGAGGTCGGGAGGGCTGAAATTGAGCAGTTCTTC. Its protein product is CASSFEVGRAEIEQFF.

To note about this clonotype: A junction boundary mismatches the germline segment, possibly from a read error. This chain joins TRBV5-6 and TRBJ2-3; D is ambiguous. In germline, CDR1 is SGHDT, CDR2 YYEEEE. The CDR3 runs 13 residues. The CDR3 reads CASSSGPTDMQYF. DNA of the CDR3: TGTGCCAGCAGCTCCGGGCCCACAGATATGCAGTATTTT. The whole variable domain, remainder taken from reference TRBV5-6 and TRBJ2-3, is DAGVTQSPTHLIKTRGQQVTLRCSPKSGHDTVSWYQQALGQGPQFIFQYYEEEERQRGNFPDRFSGHQFPNYSSELNVNALLLGDSALYLCASSSGPTDMQYFGPGTRLTVL.

This clonotype was seen at least ten times. The chain joins TRBV20-1 to TRBJ2-3; D uncertain. V lost 3 bases and J 8 bases, leaving 18 bases between the germline ends. The germline V gene encodes CDR1 DFQATT and CDR2 SNEGSKA (reference sequence). This CDR3 has 14 residues. CDR3 DNA: TGCAGTGCTAGTTCCCGCCTACCCGTCCTTACGCAGTATTTT. It is translated as CSASSRLPVLTQYF.

This clonotype was detected ten times or more. The chain couples TRBV28 to TRBJ1-5; 10 bases align to TRBD1. J lost 3 bases, V lost 1 base, and 9 bases had no gene match. Germline V lookup: CDR1 MDHEN, CDR2 SYDVKM. This CDR3 is 18 amino acids long. The DNA for the CDR3 is TGTGCCAGCAGTTTATATAGCCGGGGACAGGGGTTCAATCAGCCCCAGCATTTT. It translates to CASSLYSRGQGFNQPQHF.

The chain employs TRBV12-3 or TRBV12-4 and TRBJ2-7, with TRBD1 identical over 7 bases. The CDR3 is 15 amino acids. The junction had 9 bases not matched to a gene; V was cut back by 6 bases and J by 1 base. The CDR3 here is CASRKTGLLSYEQYF. The CDR3 DNA sequence: TGTGCCAGCAGAAAGACAGGGTTACTTTCCTACGAGCAGTACTTC.

This clonotype was recorded a few times. CDR3 residues: CAWSPGLAGGSTDTQYF. DNA of the CDR3: TGTGCCTGGAGCCCGGGACTAGCGGGAGGCTCCACAGATACGCAGTATTTT. The chain joins TRBV30 to TRBJ2-3; 15 positions agree with TRBD2. The CDR3 runs to 17 residues. J gave up 2 bases and V 3 bases, and 6 bases lay outside the gene matches. CDR1 is GTSNPN, CDR2 SVGIG, per germline (reference sequence). Based on the CDR3 plus reference TRBV30 and TRBJ2-3, the full variable domain is SQTIHQWPATLVQPVGSPLSLECTVEGTSNPNLYWYRQAAGRGLQLLFYSVGIGQISSEVPQNLSASRPQDRQFILSSKKLLLSDSGFYLCAWSPGLAGGSTDTQYFGPGTRLTVL.

A few counts support this clonotype. The chain combines TRBV5-1 with TRBJ2-1, with 12 bases identical to TRBD2. The CDR3 is made up of 17 amino acids. The germline V gene encodes CDR1 SGHRS and CDR2 YFSETQ. V shed 2 bases, J shed 7 bases, and the junction held 10 bases outside the gene matches. DNA of the CDR3: TGCGCCAGCAGCTTTCTCGCCGGGACTAGCGGGTCGAATGAGCAGTTCTTC. Its translation is CASSFLAGTSGSNEQFF.

This clonotype has a handful of counts. The chain couples TRBV19 to TRBJ2-3, with no clear D. This CDR3 comprises 13 residues. V lost 6 bases and J lost 3, with 10 bases in between. The germline V gene has CDR1 LNHDA and CDR2 SQIVND (reference sequence). The CDR3 DNA reads TGTGCCAGTAGCTGGGATGCGACAGATACGCAGTATTTT. Encoded protein: CASSWDATDTQYF.

The sample holds a few counts of this clonotype. The chain has TRBV3-1 and TRBJ2-7, with no clear D. Per germline, CDR1 LGHDT and CDR2 YNNKEL (reference sequence). Trimming left V 5 bases short and J 2 bases short, with 7 bases between. This CDR3 region has 12 residues. This CDR3 is CASSSPPYEQYF. CDR3 bases: TGTGCCAGCAGCTCCCCACCCTACGAGCAGTACTTC.